The next 25 T cell receptor delta chains were all read from a single sample in a study of Vδ1+ human thymocytes. For these receptors, no antigen is known. Extracted RNA was reverse transcribed into cDNA. Multiplex PCR used pooled V-gene forward primers and a constant-region reverse primer to amplify CDR3s. TCRdb called clones anew from the multiplex PCR reads with CATT. The top ten clones hold around 0.3% of a sample with fewer than 90,000 delta-chain clones, around 30% of them seen once. Study conclusions and caveats: In the thymus, TRG and TRD repertoires looked highly polyclonal with Gaussian CDR3 lengths.

The sequenced sample consisted of Vdelta1+ gamma-delta thymocytes from the thymus. Documented subset: FACS-sorted CD3+ TCRalphabeta- TCRVdelta1+ TCRVdelta2- thymocytes. The receptors stem from a boy under two years old who had congenital heart surgery.

V gene TRDV1 combines with J gene TRDJ1; 11 nucleotides align to TRDD3. CDR1 TSWWSYY and CDR2 QGS come from the germline V gene. The CDR3 loop spans 21 amino acids. With V trimmed by 0 bases and J by 1 base, 16 bases remained unmatched. CDR3 bases: TGTGCTCTTGGGGAACTTTTTTGCCCTCTACTTGGGGGATACGGCACCGATAAACTCATCTTT. This encodes CALGELFCPLLGGYGTDKLIF.

This clone has a handful of counts. The rearrangement joins TRDV1 to TRDJ1, with 9 bases that match TRDD2. The germline gives CDR1 TSWWSYY, CDR2 QGS. The CDR3 has 24 amino acids. Losses at the gene ends were 0 bases for V and 1 base for J; bases not matched to a gene: 27. CDR3 nucleotides: TGTGCTCTTGGGGAACTACGCCCAACCTTCCTACAGGGTCCCCATCCCAAAGGCACCGATAAACTCATCTTT. Translation: CALGELRPTFLQGPHPKGTDKLIF.

This clone was picked up a small number of times. Just one base apart from a much larger clone, this may be a read error. Other DNA sequences within the sample encode an identical CDR3. This rearrangement joins TRDV2 to TRDJ1; the match to TRDD3 covers 12 bases. CDR1 and CDR2 (germline): GEAIGNYY, EKD. The CDR3 covers 18 residues. CDR3 DNA sequence: TGTGCCTGTGCGGGTCCCCCCACTGGGGGATACAACACCGATAAACTCATCTTC. It encodes CACAGPPTGGYNTDKLIF.

This clone was observed a handful of times. The chain combines TRDV1 with TRDJ1; no reliable D call. CDR3 length: 18 residues. Between the trimmed V and J ends, which lost 4 bases and 4 bases, there was a span of 25 bases. Looked up from germline, CDR1 is TSWWSYY and CDR2 is QGS. The CDR3 DNA sequence: TGTGCTCTTGGGGGATTGCGCCTATTTAGTGGAGACTTCGATAAACTCATCTTT. Residues: CALGGLRLFSGDFDKLIF.

The J gene is TRDJ1, the V gene TRDV1, with D perhaps matching TRDD2 (9 bases). In germline, CDR1 is TSWWSYY, CDR2 QGS. The V gene lost 5 bases and the J gene lost 7 bases, with 26 bases spanning the gap. The CDR3 has 17 residues. This chain's CDR3 is CALGRPSYWGAGVKLIF. CDR3 in DNA: TGTGCTCTTGGGCGGCCTTCCTACTGGGGGGCTGGCGTTAAACTCATCTTT.

This clone was seen a few times. The rearrangement joins TRDV1 to TRDJ2, with D possibly matching TRDD2 (6 bases). The CDR3 is 14 amino acids. Germline V gene sequence: CDR1 TSWWSYY, CDR2 QGS. Trimming took off 4 bases at V and 2 bases at J, with 8 bases between the two ends. CDR3 nucleotide sequence: TGTGCTCTTGGGGTCCCTTCCTTGACAGCACAACTCTTCTTT. Translation: CALGVPSLTAQLFF.

This chain connects TRDV1 to TRDJ1; D assignment may be TRDD2 or TRDD3 (8 bases each). Between the trimmed V and J ends, which lost 1 base and 1 base, there was a span of 28 bases. This CDR3 contains 21 residues. Germline CDR1 and CDR2: TSWWSYY and QGS. CDR3 sequence: CALGEPLPTVTTGGITDKLIF. In nucleotides, the CDR3 is TGTGCTCTTGGGGAACCACTTCCTACGGTCACTACTGGGGGTATCACCGATAAACTCATCTTT.

The chain carries TRDV1 and TRDJ1; D is uncertain. This CDR3 spans 16 amino acids. Trimming cost V 5 bases and J 0 bases, with 16 bases left between them. The germline V gene has CDR1 TSWWSYY and CDR2 QGS. The CDR3 region is CALGNNLSSYTDKLIF. DNA for the CDR3: TGTGCTCTTGGGAACAACCTTTCGTCGTACACCGATAAACTCATCTTT.

The gene calls are TRDV1 and TRDJ1, with TRDD3 matching 7 bases. Trimming removed 6 bases from V and 3 bases from J; junction bases left unmatched: 13. From germline, CDR1 is TSWWSYY and CDR2 QGS. This CDR3 is 16 amino acids long. The CDR3 region has the DNA TGTGCTCTTGGCTGGGGGGAGGATACAAGGGCCGATAAACTCATCTTT. Translation: CALGWGEDTRADKLIF.

This clone was recorded a few times. The chain combines TRDV1 with TRDJ1; no clear D. V was pared by 7 bases and J by 0 bases, with 18 bases between. This CDR3 has 16 residues. From germline, CDR1 is TSWWSYY and CDR2 QGS. The CDR3 protein is CALAVAPQRDTDKLIF. CDR3 bases: TGTGCTCTTGCTGTGGCCCCCCAAAGAGACACCGATAAACTCATCTTT.

This clone was observed a handful of times. The chain recombines TRDV1 with TRDJ1, with 9 bases identical to TRDD2. From germline, CDR1 is TSWWSYY and CDR2 QGS. After removal of 8 bases from V and 4 bases from J, the junction contained 29 bases not matched to a gene. This CDR3 has 21 residues. The CDR3 sequence: CALTPPDLPTKGGWEHDKLIF. CDR3 DNA sequence: TGTGCTCTTACCCCTCCGGACCTTCCTACGAAAGGGGGATGGGAACACGATAAACTCATCTTT.

The chain links TRDV1 to TRDJ1; TRDD3 aligns across 13 bases. Germline V CDR1 and CDR2: TSWWSYY, QGS. V lost 2 bases and J lost 0; bases outside the gene matches: 24. CDR3 size: 24 residues. The CDR3 DNA sequence: TGTGCTCTTGGGGAAAAAGGCTTCCTACCTCTACTGGGGGATACGCCGGAGTACACCGATAAACTCATCTTT. Its protein product is CALGEKGFLPLLGDTPEYTDKLIF.

This chain links TRDV1 with TRDJ1; 10 positions match TRDD3. CDR1 and CDR2 (germline): TSWWSYY, QGS. After removal of 2 bases from V and 0 bases from J, the junction contained 30 bases not matched to a gene. The CDR3 has 25 amino acids. The CDR3 DNA sequence: TGTGCTCTTGGGGAAATCCCTCGATTGATCCGTACTGGGGGATGTCCATTCGGGTACACCGATAAACTCATCTTT. This translates into CALGEIPRLIRTGGCPFGYTDKLIF.

The V call is TRDV1, the J call TRDJ1, with 10 bases fitting TRDD3. Trimming took 0 bases from V and 0 from J; bases not matched to a gene: 22. The CDR3 length is 23 residues. Per the germline V gene, CDR1 is TSWWSYY and CDR2 is QGS. The CDR3 is CALGELSPVGWWGIPPNTDKLIF. The CDR3 bases are TGTGCTCTTGGGGAACTTTCCCCCGTTGGGTGGTGGGGGATACCCCCTAACACCGATAAACTCATCTTT.

This sequence joins TRDV1 and TRDJ1, with D possibly matching TRDD3 (5 bases). CDR1 TSWWSYY and CDR2 QGS come from the germline V gene. V lost 5 bases to trimming and J lost 4 bases, with 14 bases between them. The length of the CDR3 is 14 residues. The CDR3 nucleotides read TGTGCTCTTGGGATTGCTGGTGGATACGATAAACTCATCTTT. It yields the protein CALGIAGGYDKLIF.

This chain links TRDV1 with TRDJ1, with D unresolved. With 3 bases removed from V and 11 bases from J, the gap between germline ends came to 31 bases. CDR1 and CDR2 (germline): TSWWSYY, QGS. This CDR3 spans 18 amino acids. CDR3 sequence: CALGDLTGPVRYTDHLIF. CDR3 in DNA: TGTGCTCTTGGGGATCTTACAGGTCCCGTACGGTACACCGATCACCTCATCTTT.

The rearrangement uses TRDV1 and TRDJ1; possibly TRDD3 for D (5 bases). Germline V lookup: CDR1 TSWWSYY, CDR2 QGS. The CDR3 contains 20 residues. The ends were cut back, 0 bases at V and 0 bases at J, with 23 bases in the middle. CDR3: CALGELRRRWGLSYTDKLIF. CDR3 sequence (DNA): TGTGCTCTTGGGGAACTACGCCGTCGGTGGGGTCTTTCGTACACCGATAAACTCATCTTT.

This clone was seen more than once but under ten times. An end of the junction does not agree with germline; a read error may underlie this. The chain couples TRDV1 to TRDJ1; tentative D call: TRDD3 (10 bases). CDR3 length equals 26 residues. The germline CDR1 and CDR2 sequences are TSWWSYY and QGS. As DNA, the CDR3 is TGTGCTCTTGGGGAACGCCTCCACCCCCCTTCCTACACCCTGGGGGATAGAGGGGGGTACACCGATAAACTCACCTTT. Its translation is CALGERLHPPSYTLGDRGGYTDKLTF.

The chain uses TRDV1 and TRDJ1, with D perhaps TRDD2 (7 bases). The CDR3 runs to 20 residues. The germline V gene has CDR1 TSWWSYY and CDR2 QGS. The V and J ends lost 1 base and 3 bases respectively, with 27 bases between them. DNA for the CDR3: TGTGCTCTTGGGGAACGTGGTTCCTACAGCTGGGGCCCTGAGGCCGATAAACTCATCTTT. Its protein is CALGERGSYSWGPEADKLIF.

The chain is built from TRDV1 and TRDJ1, with 8 bases that match TRDD3. CDR1 and CDR2 (germline): TSWWSYY, QGS. J lost 0 bases, V lost 2 bases, and 26 bases had no gene match. This CDR3 comprises 23 residues. The CDR3 spells CALGEGISPKTGGRPLYTDKLIF. The CDR3 DNA sequence: TGTGCTCTTGGGGAAGGTATCTCCCCCAAAACTGGGGGTCGACCCTTGTACACCGATAAACTCATCTTT.

The rearrangement joins TRDV1 to TRDJ1; 13 nucleotides line up with TRDD3. The junction had 18 bases not matched to a gene; V was cut back by 0 bases and J by 2 bases. The germline CDR1 and CDR2 sequences are TSWWSYY and QGS. The CDR3 loop spans 22 amino acids. The CDR3 coding sequence is TGTGCTCTTGGGGAACTAGGATCCTACTGGTACTGGGGGATACGGGGGACCGATAAACTCATCTTT. As protein: CALGELGSYWYWGIRGTDKLIF.

The rearrangement joins TRDV1 to TRDJ1, with 7 bases fitting TRDD3. The CDR3 covers 19 residues. V trimming: 1 base; J trimming: 0 bases; junction bases outside the gene matches: 14. CDR1 and CDR2 (germline): TSWWSYY, QGS. CDR3 DNA: TGTGCTCTTGGGGAACCCCCGCACCTTTCCTGGGGGTACACCGATAAACTCATCTTT. Residues: CALGEPPHLSWGYTDKLIF.

The V gene is TRDV1, the J gene TRDJ1; 11 bases are a match to TRDD3. The CDR3 spans 17 residues. Germline values: CDR1 TSWWSYY, CDR2 QGS. The V and J ends lost 9 bases and 5 bases, in that order; junction bases with no gene match: 17. The CDR3 is CALTPPVLGDKADKLIF. CDR3 in DNA: TGTGCTCTGACCCCTCCCGTACTGGGGGATAAGGCGGATAAACTCATCTTT.

The chain is built from TRDV1 and TRDJ1; 8 positions agree with TRDD3. The V and J ends lost 0 bases and 1 base, in that order; junction bases with no gene match: 19. The germline gives CDR1 TSWWSYY, CDR2 QGS. The CDR3 sequence is 21 residues long. CDR3 bases: TGTGCTCTTGGGGAACTTCTTATGCCCCGGGGGATAACCGGCCGCACCGATAAACTCATCTTT. This encodes CALGELLMPRGITGRTDKLIF.

The chain carries TRDV1 and TRDJ1, with 11 bases fitting TRDD3. Germline V gene sequence: CDR1 TSWWSYY, CDR2 QGS. Germline trimming cut 0 bases from V and 1 base from J; bases unmatched to any gene: 19. This CDR3 is 22 amino acids long. Here the CDR3 DNA reads TGTGCTCTTGGGGAACTTAACCCGTTCCTACTGGGGGATAAAAAACGCACCGATAAACTCATCTTT. This gives the protein CALGELNPFLLGDKKRTDKLIF.